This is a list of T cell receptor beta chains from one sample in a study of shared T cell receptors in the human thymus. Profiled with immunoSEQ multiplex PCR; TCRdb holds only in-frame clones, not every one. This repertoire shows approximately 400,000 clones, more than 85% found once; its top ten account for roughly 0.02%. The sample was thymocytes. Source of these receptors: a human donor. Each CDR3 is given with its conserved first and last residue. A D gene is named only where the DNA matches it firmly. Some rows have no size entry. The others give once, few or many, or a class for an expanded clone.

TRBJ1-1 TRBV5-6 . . CASSHWGPRPPRMNTEAFF TGTGCCAGCAGCCATTGGGGACCGCGTCCACCGCGAATGAACACTGAAGCTTTCTTT
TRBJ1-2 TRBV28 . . CASSLESGRAHGYTF TGTGCCAGCAGTTTAGAGTCCGGCAGGGCTCATGGCTACACCTTC
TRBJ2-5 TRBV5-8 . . CASGASQETQYF TGTGCCAGCGGGGCGAGCCAAGAGACCCAGTACTTC
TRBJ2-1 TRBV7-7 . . CASSLHVGGNEQFF TGTGCCAGCAGCCTCCACGTCGGGGGCAATGAGCAGTTCTTC
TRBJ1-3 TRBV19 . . CASSGAAGNTIYF TGTGCCAGTAGTGGAGCGGCTGGAAACACCATATATTTT
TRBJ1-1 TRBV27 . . CASSLQGNTEAFF TGTGCCAGCAGTTTACAGGGGAACACTGAAGCTTTCTTT
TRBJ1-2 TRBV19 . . CASRRWANYGYTF TGTGCCAGTAGAAGATGGGCTAACTATGGCTACACCTTC
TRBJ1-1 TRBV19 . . CASSAGGINTEAFF TGTGCCAGTAGTGCCGGGGGGATTAACACTGAAGCTTTCTTT
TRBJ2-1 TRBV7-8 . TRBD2 CASSLLAGGNEQFF TGTGCCAGCAGCTTACTAGCGGGAGGCAATGAGCAGTTCTTC
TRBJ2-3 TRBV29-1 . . CSGADRSTDTQYF TGCAGCGGGGCCGACAGGAGCACAGATACGCAGTATTTT
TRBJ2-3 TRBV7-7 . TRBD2 CASSPHQVTSGIVTSTDTQYF TGTGCTAGCAGCCCCCACCAGGTGACTAGCGGGATTGTCACTAGCACAGATACGCAGTATTTT
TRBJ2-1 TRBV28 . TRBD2 CASRPRLAGGLCEQFF TGTGCCAGCAGACCAAGACTAGCGGGAGGGCTTTGTGAGCAGTTCTTC
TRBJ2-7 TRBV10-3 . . CAIRAGDTYEQYF TGTGCCATCAGGGCAGGGGATACCTACGAGCAGTACTTC
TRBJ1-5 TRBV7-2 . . CASSPAFSNQPQHF TGTGCCAGCAGCCCAGCGTTTAGCAATCAGCCCCAGCATTTT
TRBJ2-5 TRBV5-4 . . CASSLGGSQAETQYF TGTGCCAGCAGCCTCGGAGGCAGCCAGGCAGAGACCCAGTACTTC
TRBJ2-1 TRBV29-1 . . CSPPTGGSRRHEQFF TGCAGCCCACCCACTGGGGGATCTAGACGCCATGAGCAGTTCTTC
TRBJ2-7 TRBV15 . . CATKPAGGNFYEQYF TGTGCCACCAAACCGGCGGGCGGGAACTTCTACGAGCAGTACTTC
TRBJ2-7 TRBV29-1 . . CSVRLSSYEQYF TGCAGCGTTAGGCTAAGCTCCTACGAGCAGTACTTC
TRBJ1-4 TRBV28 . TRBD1 CASRPDRDKLFF TGTGCCAGCAGACCGGACAGGGACAAACTGTTTTTT
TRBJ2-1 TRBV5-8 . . CASSADSARVNEQFF TGTGCCAGCAGCGCGGACAGCGCGAGGGTCAATGAGCAGTTCTTC
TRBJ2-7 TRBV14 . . CASSQVGLNYEQYF TGTGCCAGCAGCCAAGTAGGACTGAACTACGAGCAGTACTTC
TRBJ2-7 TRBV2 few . CASSGTASYEQYF TGTGCCAGCAGTGGGACAGCCTCCTACGAGCAGTACTTC
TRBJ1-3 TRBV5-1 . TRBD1 CASSMPGQGTGNTIYF TGCGCCAGCAGCATGCCGGGACAGGGCACTGGAAACACCATATATTTT
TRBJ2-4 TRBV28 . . CASRLGPPKAKNIQYF TGTGCCAGCCGTTTGGGCCCGCCAAAAGCCAAAAACATTCAGTACTTC
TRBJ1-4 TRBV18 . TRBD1 CASSPPARQGENEKLFF TGTGCCAGCTCACCACCTGCCCGACAGGGGGAAAACGAAAAACTGTTTTTT
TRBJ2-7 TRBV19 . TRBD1 CASSNPGQPREQYF TGTGCCAGTAGTAACCCGGGACAGCCTCGCGAGCAGTACTTC
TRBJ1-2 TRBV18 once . CASSRVPTYGYTF TGTGCCAGCTCACGAGTCCCAACCTATGGCTACACCTTC
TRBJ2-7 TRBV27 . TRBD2 CASRGLVPYYEQYF TGTGCCAGCAGGGGACTAGTCCCTTACTACGAGCAGTACTTC
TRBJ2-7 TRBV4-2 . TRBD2 CASSRTGSGRAYEQYF TGTGCCAGCAGCCGGACGGGGAGCGGGAGGGCCTACGAGCAGTACTTC
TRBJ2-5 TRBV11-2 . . CASSQGPRETQYF TGTGCCAGCAGCCAGGGGCCTCGGGAGACCCAGTACTTC
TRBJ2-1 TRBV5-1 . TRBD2 CASKDAGGLDIYEQFF TGCGCCAGCAAAGATGCGGGAGGGCTGGATATCTATGAGCAGTTCTTC
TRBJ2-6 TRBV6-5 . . CASARVTGANVLTF TGTGCCAGCGCCAGGGTGACCGGGGCCAACGTCCTGACTTTC
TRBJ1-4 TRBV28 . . CASSLPGWFNEKLFF TGTGCCAGCAGTTTGCCAGGGTGGTTTAATGAAAAACTGTTTTTT
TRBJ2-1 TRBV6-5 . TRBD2 CASSYGGGFREQFF TGTGCCAGCAGTTACGGGGGAGGGTTTCGGGAGCAGTTCTTC
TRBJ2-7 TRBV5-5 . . CASGGRGFYEQYF TGTGCCTCCGGGGGCAGGGGGTTCTACGAGCAGTACTTC
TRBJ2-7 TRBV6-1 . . CASRNSSYEQYF TGTGCCAGCAGGAACTCCTCCTACGAGCAGTACTTC
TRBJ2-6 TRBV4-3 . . CASSQEVQGSSGANVLTF TGCGCCAGCAGCCAAGAGGTCCAGGGGAGCTCTGGGGCCAACGTCCTGACTTTC
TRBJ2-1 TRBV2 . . CASSETAPLTVEQFF TGTGCCAGCAGTGAGACAGCGCCCCTGACAGTAGAGCAGTTCTTC
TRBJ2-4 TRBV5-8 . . CASSFGANLAKNIQYF TGTGCCAGCAGCTTTGGTGCAAACTTAGCCAAAAACATTCAGTACTTC
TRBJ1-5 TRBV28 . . CASSLFDSQGGNQPQHF TGTGCCAGCAGTTTATTCGACAGCCAAGGAGGCAATCAGCCCCAGCATTTT
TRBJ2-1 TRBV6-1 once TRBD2 CASSGPGRDSYNEQFF TGTGCCAGCAGTGGCCCCGGGAGGGACTCCTACAATGAGCAGTTCTTC
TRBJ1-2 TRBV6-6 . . CASSSGNGYTF TGTGCCAGCAGCTCAGGGAATGGCTACACCTTC
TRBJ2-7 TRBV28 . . CASKKRRAYEQYF TGTGCCAGCAAGAAGCGAAGGGCCTACGAGCAGTACTTC
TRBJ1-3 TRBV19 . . CASSIIPALSGNTIYF TGTGCCAGTAGTATCATTCCTGCCCTCTCTGGAAACACCATATATTTT
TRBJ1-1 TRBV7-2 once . CASSFRFRGVAEAFF TGTGCCAGCAGCTTCCGGTTCAGGGGAGTGGCTGAAGCTTTCTTT